The present T cell receptor (beta chain) was sequenced within a study of molecular identifiers for immune sequencing clone quantification. Study overall: Replicates involved a five-way split of RNA from approximately 20,000 or 100,000 naive CD8 cells, with sequencing of four.

Bulk TCR libraries used previously described methods and listed TCR primers. TCRdb re-derived calls from the PCR reads in MiXCR, one entry per CDR3 protein. The top ten clones hold 0.78% of a sample with more than 550,000 distinct CDR3 sequences, 25% of them seen once. The CDR3 runs to 19 residues. Trimming cost V 2 bases and J 2 bases; bases outside gene matches: 10. Germline CDR1 is SGHDT and CDR2 is YYEEEE. V is TRBV5-6 and J is TRBJ2-2; 12 bases match TRBD2. The receptor was derived from a human donor in good health. Some libraries in this study had Jurkat cell RNA spiked in. Material for sequencing was naive CD8+ T cells from blood, with Jurkat cell RNA spiked in. The subset: FACS-sorted CD8+CD4-CCR7+CD45RA+ naive T cells. In nucleotides, the CDR3 is TGTGCCAGCAGCTTTTGGACTAGCGGGATCGAGTTTAACACCGGGGAGCTGTTTTTT. This codes for CASSFWTSGIEFNTGELFF.